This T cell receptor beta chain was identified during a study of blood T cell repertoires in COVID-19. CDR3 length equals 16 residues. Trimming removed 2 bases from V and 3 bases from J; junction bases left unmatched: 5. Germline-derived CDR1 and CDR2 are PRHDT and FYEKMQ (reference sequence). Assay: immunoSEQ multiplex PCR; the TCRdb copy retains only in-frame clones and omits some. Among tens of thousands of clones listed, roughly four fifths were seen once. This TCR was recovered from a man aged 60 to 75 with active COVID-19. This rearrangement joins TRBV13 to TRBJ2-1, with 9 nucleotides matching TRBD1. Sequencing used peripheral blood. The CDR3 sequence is CASSLIQGAVYNEQFF. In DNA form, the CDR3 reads TGTGCCAGCAGCTTAATACAGGGGGCTGTCTACAATGAGCAGTTCTTC.